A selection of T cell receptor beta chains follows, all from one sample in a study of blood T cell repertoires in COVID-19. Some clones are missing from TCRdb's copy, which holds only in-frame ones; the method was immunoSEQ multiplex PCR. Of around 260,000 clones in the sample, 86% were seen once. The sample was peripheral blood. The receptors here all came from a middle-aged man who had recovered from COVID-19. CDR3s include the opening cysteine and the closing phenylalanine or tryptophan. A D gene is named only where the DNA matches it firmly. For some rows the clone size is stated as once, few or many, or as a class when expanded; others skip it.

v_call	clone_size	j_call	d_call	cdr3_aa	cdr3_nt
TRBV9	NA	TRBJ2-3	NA	CASSVEVGGITDTQYF	TGTGCCAGCAGCGTAGAGGTCGGGGGAATCACAGATACGCAGTATTTT
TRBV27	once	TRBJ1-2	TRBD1	CASSLTGTGTYGYTF	TGTGCCAGCAGTTTGACCGGGACAGGAACCTATGGCTACACCTTC
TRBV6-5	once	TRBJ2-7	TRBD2	CASGLAGGVEQYF	TGTGCCAGTGGACTAGCGGGGGGTGTCGAGCAGTACTTC
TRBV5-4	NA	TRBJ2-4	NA	CASSLDVGIQYF	TGTGCCAGCAGCTTGGATGTCGGCATTCAGTACTTC
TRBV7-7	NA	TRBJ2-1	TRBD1	CASSLGQINEQFF	TGTGCCAGCAGCTTGGGACAGATCAATGAGCAGTTCTTC
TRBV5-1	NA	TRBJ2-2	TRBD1	CASSSFPGQGSGGELFF	TGCGCCAGCAGCTCATTCCCGGGACAGGGAAGTGGCGGGGAGCTGTTTTTT
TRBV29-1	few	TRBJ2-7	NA	CSVEPSGFGEQYF	TGCAGCGTTGAGCCTTCGGGGTTTGGCGAGCAGTACTTC
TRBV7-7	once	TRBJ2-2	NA	CASSSGHTGELFF	TGTGCCAGCAGCTCCGGTCACACCGGGGAGCTGTTTTTT
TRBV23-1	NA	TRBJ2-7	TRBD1	CASSCDRDRGYEQYF	TGCGCCAGCAGTTGTGACCGGGACAGGGGCTACGAGCAGTACTTC
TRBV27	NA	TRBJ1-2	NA	CASREVIAAGYGYTF	TGTGCCAGCAGGGAGGTCATCGCGGCGGGCTATGGCTACACCTTC
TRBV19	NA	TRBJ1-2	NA	CASRRGNYGYTF	TGTGCCAGTCGTCGGGGTAACTATGGCTACACCTTC
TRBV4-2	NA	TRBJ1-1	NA	CASSQGHGLGNTEAFF	TGTGCCAGCAGCCAGGGACACGGACTTGGGAACACTGAAGCTTTCTTT
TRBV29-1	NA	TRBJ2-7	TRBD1	CSVEDRALSYEQYF	TGCAGCGTGGAGGACAGGGCCCTCTCCTACGAGCAGTACTTC
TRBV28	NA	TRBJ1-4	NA	CASSLEGGRGEKLFF	TGTGCCAGCAGTTTAGAGGGGGGGCGCGGTGAAAAACTGTTTTTT
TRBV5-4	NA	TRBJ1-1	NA	CASSPTVLTGTEAFF	TGTGCCAGCAGCCCTACCGTCCTGACGGGCACTGAAGCTTTCTTT
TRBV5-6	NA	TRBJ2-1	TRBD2	CASSLGVLAGSSSYNEQFF	TGTGCCAGCAGCTTGGGAGTGCTAGCGGGGTCATCTTCCTACAATGAGCAGTTCTTC
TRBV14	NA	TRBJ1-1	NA	CASSLYRNTEAFF	TGTGCCAGCAGCCTATACAGGAACACTGAAGCTTTCTTT
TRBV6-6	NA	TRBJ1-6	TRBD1	CASSPPRTGRNNSPLHF	TGTGCCAGCAGTCCACCGCGGACAGGGAGGAATAATTCACCCCTCCACTTT
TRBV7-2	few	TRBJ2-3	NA	CASSLDPTRPTDTQYF	TGTGCCAGCAGCTTAGACCCAACGCGGCCCACAGATACGCAGTATTTT
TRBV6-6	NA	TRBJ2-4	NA	CASSDPRGGRDIQYF	TGTGCCAGCAGTGACCCAAGGGGGGGGCGGGACATTCAGTACTTC
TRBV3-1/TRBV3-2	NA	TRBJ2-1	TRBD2	CASSVVNLAGGFEQFF	TGTGCCAGCAGCGTAGTTAACCTAGCGGGAGGGTTTGAGCAGTTCTTC
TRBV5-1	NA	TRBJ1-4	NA	CASSWDNGEKLFF	TGCGCCAGCAGCTGGGACAACGGGGAAAAACTGTTTTTT
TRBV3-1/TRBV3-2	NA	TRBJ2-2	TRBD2	CASSQPLGLAGEGTGELFF	TGTGCCAGCAGCCAACCCCTTGGACTAGCGGGCGAAGGGACCGGGGAGCTGTTTTTT
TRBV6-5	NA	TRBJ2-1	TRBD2	CASRLTSGGEQFF	TGTGCCAGCAGACTAACAAGCGGGGGTGAGCAGTTCTTC
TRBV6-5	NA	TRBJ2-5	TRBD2	CASSYGLAGHQETQYF	TGTGCCAGCAGTTACGGACTAGCGGGCCACCAAGAGACCCAGTACTTC
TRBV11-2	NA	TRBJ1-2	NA	CASSLDREGLVYGYTF	TGTGCCAGCAGCTTAGATCGGGAGGGTCTGGTTTATGGCTACACCTTC
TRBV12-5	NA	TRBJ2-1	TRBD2	CASDLSNLPVGLAETYNEQFF	TGTGCTAGTGACCTATCGAACCTCCCGGTAGGGCTAGCGGAGACCTACAATGAGCAGTTCTTC
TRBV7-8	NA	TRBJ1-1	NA	CASSPAGESTEAFF	TGTGCCAGCAGCCCCGCAGGGGAGAGCACTGAAGCTTTCTTT
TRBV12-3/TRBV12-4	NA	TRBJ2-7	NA	CASSSDSFYEQYF	TGTGCCAGCAGTTCGGACAGTTTCTACGAGCAGTACTTC
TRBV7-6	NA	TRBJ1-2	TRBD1	CASSLSRGQGVINGGYTF	TGTGCCAGCAGCTTATCTAGGGGACAGGGAGTCATTAACGGGGGGTACACCTTC
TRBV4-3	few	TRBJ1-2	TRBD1	CASSQDPDRERGANYGYTF	TGCGCCAGCAGCCAAGATCCGGACAGGGAGAGGGGAGCTAACTATGGCTACACCTTC
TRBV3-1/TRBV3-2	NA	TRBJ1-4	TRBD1	CASSQVERGRSPNEKLFF	TGTGCCAGCAGCCAAGTCGAGAGGGGGCGGTCACCTAATGAAAAACTGTTTTTT
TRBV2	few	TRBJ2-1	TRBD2	CASSRGLAGNNEQFF	TGTGCCAGCAGCCGGGGACTAGCGGGCAACAATGAGCAGTTCTTC
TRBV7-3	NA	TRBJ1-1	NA	CASSSYGTEAFF	TGTGCCAGCAGCTCCTACGGCACTGAAGCTTTCTTT
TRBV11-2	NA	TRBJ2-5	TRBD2	CASSSAGTGGRETQYF	TGTGCCAGCAGCTCTGCAGGCACGGGGGGGCGAGAGACCCAGTACTTC
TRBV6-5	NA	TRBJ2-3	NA	CASSPPVDTQYF	TGTGCCAGCAGTCCGCCAGTAGATACGCAGTATTTT
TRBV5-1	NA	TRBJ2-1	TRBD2	CASSQTLAGNEQFF	TGCGCCAGCAGCCAAACCCTAGCGGGGAATGAGCAGTTCTTC
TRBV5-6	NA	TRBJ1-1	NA	CASSLGRRLNTEAFF	TGTGCCAGCAGCTTGGGGCGGCGATTGAACACTGAAGCTTTCTTT
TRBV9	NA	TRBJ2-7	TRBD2	CASSRTSGGPHYEQYF	TGTGCCAGCAGCCGGACTAGCGGGGGGCCCCACTACGAGCAGTACTTC
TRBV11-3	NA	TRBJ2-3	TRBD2	CASSLGRLAGDPDTQYF	TGTGCCAGCAGCTTAGGGAGACTAGCGGGGGACCCAGATACGCAGTATTTT
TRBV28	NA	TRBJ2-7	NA	CASSLAYEQYF	TGTGCCAGCAGTCTGGCTTACGAGCAGTACTTC
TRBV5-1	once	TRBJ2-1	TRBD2	CASSISGRPNNEQFF	TGCGCCAGCAGCATTAGCGGGAGGCCAAACAATGAGCAGTTCTTC
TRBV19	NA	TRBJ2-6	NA	CASSIERLAGANVLTF	TGTGCCAGTAGTATAGAGAGGCTAGCTGGGGCCAACGTCCTGACTTTC
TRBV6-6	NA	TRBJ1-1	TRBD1	CASSYGQENTEAFF	TGTGCCAGCAGTTACGGACAGGAAAACACTGAAGCTTTCTTT
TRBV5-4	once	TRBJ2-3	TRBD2	CASSTRTSGDKDTQYF	TGTGCCAGCAGCACCAGGACTAGCGGGGATAAGGATACGCAGTATTTT
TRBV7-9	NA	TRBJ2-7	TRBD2	CASRGLASYEQYF	TGTGCCAGCAGAGGACTAGCCTCCTACGAGCAGTACTTC
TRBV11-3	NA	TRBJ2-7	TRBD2	CASSYTSGYEQYF	TGTGCCAGCAGCTATACTAGCGGGTACGAGCAGTACTTC
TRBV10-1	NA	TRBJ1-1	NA	CASSAGLNTEAFF	TGCGCCAGCAGTGCTGGGCTGAACACTGAAGCTTTCTTT
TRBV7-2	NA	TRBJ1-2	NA	CASSPGTAGGYTF	TGTGCCAGCAGCCCCGGGACGGCGGGGGGCTACACCTTC
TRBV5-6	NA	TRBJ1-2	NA	CASSFTGLRSGYTF	TGTGCCAGCAGCTTTACAGGGCTCCGTTCTGGCTACACCTTC
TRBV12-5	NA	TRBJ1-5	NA	CASGLWVGGNQPQHF	TGTGCTAGTGGTCTCTGGGTAGGGGGCAATCAGCCCCAGCATTTT
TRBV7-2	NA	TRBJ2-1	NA	CASSTRGYNEQFF	TGTGCCAGCAGCACGCGGGGATACAATGAGCAGTTCTTC
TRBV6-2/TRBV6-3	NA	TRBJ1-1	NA	CASSSFLSSRGTEAFF	TGTGCCAGCAGTTCCTTCCTCTCTTCTAGGGGCACTGAAGCTTTCTTT